A single T cell receptor beta chain is shown here with its context. Unique molecular identifiers were incorporated during preparation of the TCRbeta library. Using its own MiXCR run on the PCR reads, TCRdb lists one record per CDR3 protein. This table holds about a million distinct CDR3 sequences, 25% to 30% found once. The CDR3 contains 16 residues. Trimming cost V 4 bases and J 7 bases, with 18 bases left between them. Germline V gene data show CDR1 as SGHRS and CDR2 as YFSETQ. These data are taken from a study of T-cell reconstitution after alpha-beta-depleted transplantation in children. The chain couples TRBV5-1 to TRBJ1-6, with D possibly TRBD1 on 5 matching bases. The clonotype was recovered from a boy under two years old who had a stem cell transplant for SCID, so the T cells may come from the graft donor. Specimen: PBMCs, mostly from graft donor cells, collected 360 days after TCRalphabeta/CD19-depleted stem cell transplant. The CDR3 reads CASSRLPGPVNSPLHF. DNA for the CDR3: TGCGCCAGCAGCAGGCTACCGGGACCGGTAAATTCACCCCTCCACTTT.